The 7 T cell receptor beta chains below were found in one sample sequenced in a study of patients and donors after allogeneic stem cell transplantation. TCRdb used MiXCR to reprocess the RT-PCR reads, holding one entry per CDR3 protein. The sample records more than 850,000 distinct CDR3 sequences, approximately 19% being singletons. Sequencing input: blood, either unsorted or a sorted T cell fraction (not recorded which). These receptors came from a human donor who was either an allogeneic HSCT recipient or a stem cell or donor lymphocyte infusion donor (not recorded which). It is not recorded whose cells these are; they may come from a transplant donor.

This clonotype has just a few counts. The chain is built from TRBV10-3 and TRBJ2-5; 9 positions match TRBD1. V was pared by 7 bases and J by 5 bases, with 14 bases of the junction left unmatched. The CDR3 contains 16 residues. CDR1 and CDR2 (germline): ENHRY, SYGVKD. CDR3 sequence: CAIKPGTGLGGETQYF. The CDR3 nucleotides read TGTGCCATCAAACCCGGGACAGGGTTGGGCGGGGAGACCCAGTACTTC.

This clonotype was observed a few times. Relative to the germline gene, one junction end is altered; a read error may explain this. The V gene is TRBV4-2, the J gene TRBJ1-1; possible D gene TRBD1, 5 bases. Germline loops: CDR1 LGHNA, CDR2 YNFKEQ. The CDR3 contains 18 residues. Written as DNA, the CDR3 is TGTGCTAGCAGCCAAGGGGTATTGGTAGGTACCAGGGACACTGAAGCTTTCTTT. It is translated as CASSQGVLVGTRDTEAFF.

The CDR3 DNA reads TGTGCCAGCAGCTTAGGACAGGTTCGAGATACGCAGTATTTT. This translates into CASSLGQVRDTQYF. The rearrangement joins TRBV7-9 to TRBJ2-3; TRBD1 might be the D (6 bases). V lost 1 base, J lost 5 bases, and 10 bases lay in between. CDR1 SEHNR and CDR2 FQNEAQ come from the germline V gene (reference sequence). The CDR3 has 14 residues. The complete variable domain, with remaining parts taken from reference TRBV7-9 and TRBJ2-3, reads DTGVSQNPRHKITKRGQNVTFRCDPISEHNRLYWYRQTLGQGPEFLTYFQNEAQLEKSRLLSDRFSAERPKGSFSTLEIQRTEQGDSAMYLCASSLGQVRDTQYFGPGTRLTVL.

This clonotype was seen only a few times. The chain employs TRBV27 and TRBJ1-6, with D possibly matching TRBD1 (6 bases). V lost 5 bases and J 9 bases, leaving 11 bases between the germline ends. CDR1 MNHEY and CDR2 SMNVEV come from the germline V gene (reference sequence). CDR3 length equals 13 residues. The chain's CDR3 is CASSDRRGSPLHF. The CDR3 coding sequence is TGTGCCAGCAGTGACAGGCGGGGTTCACCCCTCCACTTT.

The chain couples TRBV9 to TRBJ2-5; 11 nucleotides align to TRBD2. CDR3 length: 15 residues. V gave up 3 bases and J gave up 5 bases; unmatched junction bases: 6. Germline V gives CDR1 SGDLS, CDR2 YYNGEE. This CDR3 is CASSASGLADETQYF. CDR3 nucleotide sequence: TGTGCCAGCAGCGCCTCGGGACTAGCGGATGAGACCCAGTACTTC. Full variable domain (remainder filled in from reference TRBV9 and TRBJ2-5): DSGVTQTPKHLITATGQRVTLRCSPRSGDLSVYWYQQSLDQGLQFLIQYYNGEERAKGNILERFSAQQFPDLHSELNLSSLELGDSALYFCASSASGLADETQYFGPGTRLLVL.

V is TRBV3-1 and J is TRBJ2-4; TRBD1 aligns across 8 bases. Looked up from germline, CDR1 is LGHDT and CDR2 is YNNKEL (reference sequence). The CDR3 length is 14 residues. Unmatched junction bases numbered 5, after V lost 3 bases and J lost 7 bases. CDR3 nucleotide sequence: TGTGCCAGCAGCCAGCAGGGGGCGGGGAACATTCAGTACTTC. This translates into CASSQQGAGNIQYF.

This clonotype occurred many times. The V call is TRBV12-3 or TRBV12-4, the J call TRBJ1-1; D unresolved. The CDR3 loop spans 14 amino acids. Trimming pared 2 bases from V and 2 bases from J, leaving 9 bases between. This CDR3 is CASSLRRGNTEAFF. In DNA, the CDR3 is TGTGCCAGCAGTTTAAGACGGGGAAACACTGAAGCTTTCTTT.